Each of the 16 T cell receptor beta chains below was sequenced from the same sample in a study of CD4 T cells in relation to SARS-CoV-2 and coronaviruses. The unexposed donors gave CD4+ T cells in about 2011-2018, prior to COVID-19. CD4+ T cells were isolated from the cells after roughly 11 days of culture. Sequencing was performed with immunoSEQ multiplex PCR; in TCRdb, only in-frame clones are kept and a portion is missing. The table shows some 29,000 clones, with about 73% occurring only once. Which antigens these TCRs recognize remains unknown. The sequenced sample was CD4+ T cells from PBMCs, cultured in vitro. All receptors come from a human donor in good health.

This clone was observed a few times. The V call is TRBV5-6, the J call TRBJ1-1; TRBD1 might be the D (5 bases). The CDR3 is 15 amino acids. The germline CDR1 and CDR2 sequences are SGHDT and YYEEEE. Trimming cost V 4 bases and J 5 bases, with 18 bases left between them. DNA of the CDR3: TGTGCCAGCAGCCGTGGGCACGCTAGGGGTACTGAAGCTTTCTTT. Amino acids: CASSRGHARGTEAFF.

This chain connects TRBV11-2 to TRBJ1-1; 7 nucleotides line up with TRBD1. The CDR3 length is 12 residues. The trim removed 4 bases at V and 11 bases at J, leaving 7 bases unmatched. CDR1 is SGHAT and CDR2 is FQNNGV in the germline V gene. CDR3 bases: TGTGCCAGCAGCTCTACAGGGGCGGCGGCTTTCTTT. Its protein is CASSSTGAAAFF.

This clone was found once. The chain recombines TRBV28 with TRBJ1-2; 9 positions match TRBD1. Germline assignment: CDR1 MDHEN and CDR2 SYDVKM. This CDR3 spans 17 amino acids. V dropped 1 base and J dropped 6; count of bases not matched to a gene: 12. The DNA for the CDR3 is TGTGCCAGCAGTTTATCATTGTCAGGGACAGGGATCGATGGCTACACCTTC. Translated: CASSLSLSGTGIDGYTF.

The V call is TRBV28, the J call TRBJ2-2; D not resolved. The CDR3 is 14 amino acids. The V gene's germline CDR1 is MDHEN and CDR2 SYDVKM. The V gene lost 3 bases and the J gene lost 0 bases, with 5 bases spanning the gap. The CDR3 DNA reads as TGTGCCAGCAGTTTCCGTACGAACACCGGGGAGCTGTTTTTT. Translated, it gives CASSFRTNTGELFF.

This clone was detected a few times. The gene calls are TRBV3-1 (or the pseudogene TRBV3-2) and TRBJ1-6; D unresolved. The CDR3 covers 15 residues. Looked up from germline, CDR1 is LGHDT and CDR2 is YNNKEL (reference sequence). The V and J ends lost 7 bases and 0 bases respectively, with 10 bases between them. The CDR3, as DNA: TGTGCCAGCAATACCCGGGGCTCCTATAATTCACCCCTCCACTTT. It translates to CASNTRGSYNSPLHF.

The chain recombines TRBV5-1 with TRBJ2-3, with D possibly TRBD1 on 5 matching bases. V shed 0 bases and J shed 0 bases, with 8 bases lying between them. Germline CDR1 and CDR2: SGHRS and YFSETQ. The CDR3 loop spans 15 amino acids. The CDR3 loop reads CASSLGTHSTDTQYF. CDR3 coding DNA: TGCGCCAGCAGCTTGGGGACACATAGCACAGATACGCAGTATTTT.

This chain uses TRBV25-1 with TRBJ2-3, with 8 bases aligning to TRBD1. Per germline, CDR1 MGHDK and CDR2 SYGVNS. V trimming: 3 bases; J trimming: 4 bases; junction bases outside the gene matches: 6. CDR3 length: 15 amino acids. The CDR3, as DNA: TGTGCCAGCAGTGACCCAGGACAGGGCGCAGATACGCAGTATTTT. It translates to CASSDPGQGADTQYF.

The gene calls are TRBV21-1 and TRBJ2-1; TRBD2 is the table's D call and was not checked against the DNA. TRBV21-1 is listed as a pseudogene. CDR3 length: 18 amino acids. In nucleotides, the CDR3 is TGTGCCCCCCGAACCGGGACTAGGGTCTTTCGCTCCTACAATGAGCAGTTCTTC. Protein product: CAPRTGTRVFRSYNEQFF.

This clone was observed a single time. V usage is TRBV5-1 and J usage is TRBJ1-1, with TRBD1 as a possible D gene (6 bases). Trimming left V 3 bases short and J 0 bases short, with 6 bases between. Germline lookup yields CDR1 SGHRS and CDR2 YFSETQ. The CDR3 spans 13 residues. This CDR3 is CASSWTVNTEAFF. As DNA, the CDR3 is TGCGCCAGCAGCTGGACAGTGAACACTGAAGCTTTCTTT. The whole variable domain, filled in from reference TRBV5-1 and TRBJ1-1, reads KAGVTQTPRYLIKTRGQQVTLSCSPISGHRSVSWYQQTPGQGLQFLFEYFSETQRNKGNFPGRFSGRQFSNSRSEMNVSTLELGDSALYLCASSWTVNTEAFFGQGTRLTVV.

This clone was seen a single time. The CDR3 DNA follows: TGTGCCAGCAGTGAGGCTATTCCGCGGAAAAGTTCGAATTCACCCCTCCACTTT. Its translation: CASSEAIPRKSSNSPLHF. The rearrangement links TRBV6-1 to TRBJ1-6; no reliable D call. This CDR3 has 18 residues. The V end was cut by 3 bases, the J end by 7 bases, with 22 bases between. Germline CDR1 reads MNHNS; CDR2 reads SASEGT.

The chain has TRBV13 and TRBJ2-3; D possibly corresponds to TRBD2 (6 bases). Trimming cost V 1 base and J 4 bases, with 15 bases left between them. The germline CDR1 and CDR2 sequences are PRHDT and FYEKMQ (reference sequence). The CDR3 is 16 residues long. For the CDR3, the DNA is TGTGCCAGCAGCTTAGTTGCGGGGCCAGGAGCAGATACGCAGTATTTT. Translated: CASSLVAGPGADTQYF. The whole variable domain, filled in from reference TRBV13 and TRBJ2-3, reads AAGVIQSPRHLIKEKRETATLKCYPIPRHDTVYWYQQGPGQDPQFLISFYEKMQSDKGSIPDRFSAQQFSDYHSELNMSSLELGDSALYFCASSLVAGPGADTQYFGPGTRLTVL.

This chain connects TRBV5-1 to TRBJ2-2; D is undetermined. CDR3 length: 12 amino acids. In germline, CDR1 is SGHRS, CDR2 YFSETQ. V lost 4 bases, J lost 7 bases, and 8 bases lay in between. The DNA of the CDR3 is TGCGCCAGCAGCCCCCTAATCGGGGAGCTGTTTTTT. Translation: CASSPLIGELFF.

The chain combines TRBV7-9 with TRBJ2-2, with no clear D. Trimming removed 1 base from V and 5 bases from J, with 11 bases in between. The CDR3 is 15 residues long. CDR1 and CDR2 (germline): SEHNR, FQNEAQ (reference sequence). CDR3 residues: CASSLVSVNTGELFF. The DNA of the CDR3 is TGTGCCAGCAGCTTAGTGTCGGTGAATACCGGGGAGCTGTTTTTT.

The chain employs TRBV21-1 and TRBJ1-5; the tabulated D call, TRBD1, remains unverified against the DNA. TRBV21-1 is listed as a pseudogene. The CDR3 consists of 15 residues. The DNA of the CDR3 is TGTGCCAGCAGCACCCTTGGACAAAGCAATCAGCCCCAGCATTTT. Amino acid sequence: CASSTLGQSNQPQHF.

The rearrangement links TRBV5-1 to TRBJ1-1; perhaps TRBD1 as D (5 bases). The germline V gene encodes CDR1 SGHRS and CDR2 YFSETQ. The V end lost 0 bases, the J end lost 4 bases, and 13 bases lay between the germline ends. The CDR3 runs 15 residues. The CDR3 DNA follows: TGCGCCAGCAGCTTGGGTGACTTGGGGGGCACTGAAGCTTTCTTT. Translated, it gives CASSLGDLGGTEAFF.

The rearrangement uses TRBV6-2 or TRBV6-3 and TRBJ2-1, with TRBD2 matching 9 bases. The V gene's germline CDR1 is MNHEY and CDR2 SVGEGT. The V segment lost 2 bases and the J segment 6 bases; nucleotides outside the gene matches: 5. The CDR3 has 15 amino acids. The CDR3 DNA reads TGTGCCAGCAGTTACGGGGCTAGCGGGACCAATGAGCAGTTCTTC. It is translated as CASSYGASGTNEQFF.